Listed below are T cell receptor beta chains from one sample, sequenced in a study of T cell repertoires in cytomegalovirus infection. One entry per CDR3 protein results from TCRdb running MiXCR on the reads. The profile shows approximately 600,000 distinct CDR3 sequences, approximately 40% of them singletons. No antigen is known for these receptors. The sample consisted of cultured PBMCs, taken from culture after CMV antigen stimulation. The receptors were sampled from a human donor in good health (CMV status not recorded). Some clones in this sample may be carry-over from other donors' samples. The CDR3 runs from the conserved cysteine through the conserved F or W. The D gene is left open where the match is weak. Size values are once, few and many counts, or a class for expanded clones, and some rows have none.

clone_size d_call j_call v_call cdr3_nt cdr3_aa
few TRBD2 TRBJ2-7 TRBV12-3/TRBV12-4 TGTGCCAGCAGTTTTGGTGGGAGGGACTACGAGCAGTACTTC CASSFGGRDYEQYF
- - TRBJ1-5 TRBV19 TGTGCCAGTAGTACACCCCCGGGGCCCCAGCATTTT CASSTPPGPQHF
few - TRBJ2-7 TRBV12-3/TRBV12-4 TGTGCCAGCAGCGTTCCTGGGGTGGGAGCCTACGAGCAGTACTTC CASSVPGVGAYEQYF
- TRBD2 TRBJ2-1 TRBV12-3/TRBV12-4 TGTGCCAGCAGTTCCTACCTCGGGAGGCTCGTAAGGAATGAGCAGTTCTTC CASSSYLGRLVRNEQFF
- - TRBJ1-2 TRBV20-1 TGCAGTGCCCCACTCGCGTCTAGGAACACCTTC CSAPLASRNTF
- TRBD1 TRBJ2-1 TRBV6-1 TGTGCCAGCAGTGCCGACAGGGGCCTACATGAGCAGTTCTTC CASSADRGLHEQFF
- - TRBJ1-6 TRBV20-1 TGCAGTGATACGAGGGACACCAATTCACCCCTCCACTTT CSDTRDTNSPLHF
few - TRBJ2-7 TRBV7-2 TGTGCCAGCAGCTTTTGGGGCTCCTACGAGCAGTACTTC CASSFWGSYEQYF
- TRBD1 TRBJ2-5 TRBV19 TGTGCCAGTATGGCAGGGGGCTTGGAGACCCAGTACTTC CASMAGGLETQYF
- - TRBJ1-5 TRBV4-1 TGCGCCAGCAGGCCATCATTTGGGCGGGAGCCCCAGCATTTT CASRPSFGREPQHF